This T cell receptor (beta chain) was recorded in a study of blood T cell repertoires in COVID-19 (dated by TCRdb to about 2020). Looking at the study overall: Samples covering the acute and convalescent phases of COVID-19 were provided by collaborators in the United States, Italy and Spain. The prospective study material was composed of cDNA or gDNA derived from T cells, B-cell-depleted T cells, or PBMCs. Subjects who had been exposed to COVID-19, were actively infected with it, or had recovered from it provided the deeply sampled blood TCRbeta repertoires that made up the dataset. The repertoires were released in a freely available public database meant as a resource for research on the immune response to SARS-CoV-2. The samples were drawn from the first 160 participants of the ongoing ImmuneRACE study and from over a thousand subjects provided by 6 global collaborators. A de-identified subject ID, COVID-19 status, age in years and sex were almost always included in the sample metadata. HLA class I and class II types, where available, came from metadata supplied by the sample provider rather than from assay-based typing. Overall study outcomes, separate from this receptor: Clinical and demographic metadata were provided uncurated, with the amount varying by source and participant.

The CDR3 covers 15 residues, taking in both the cysteine and the phenylalanine. Only the CDR3 portion is preserved as DNA: 45 bases, with reading frame beginning at the first base. V was cut back by 5 bases and J by 8 bases, leaving a gap of 19 bases between them. According to the germline V gene (reference sequence), CDR1 reads SEHNR and CDR2 reads FQNEAQ. The immunoSEQ Assay, a bias-controlled multiplex PCR, was used to amplify TCRbeta CDR3 regions from genomic DNA. The paper's processing steps were these. The number of nucleated cells in each sample was estimated by amplification of reference gene primers within the assay. Sequence reads were collapsed and filtered to measure the absolute abundance of every unique TCRbeta CDR3 rearrangement. For each sample, productive Simpson clonality was calculated by taking the square root of Simpson's diversity index across productive rearrangements. Held by TCRdb, this immuneACCESS table contains in-frame sequences only and omits some clones. Under half of the omission traces to an unresolved V gene where checked; the cause of the rest is unknown. The V and J calls and clone size are taken from that table; D and trimming were inferred from the DNA. This sample has around 260,000 clones in its table, and about 85% of those were observed once. The top ten hold 3.6% of the sample.

The collaborating institutions used their own protocols to collect whole blood in K2EDTA tubes. For TCRbeta analysis, collaborators shipped samples in one of three forms: frozen whole blood, isolated PBMCs, or DNA extracted from either of those sample types. With regard to this clone: What antigen it recognizes has not been identified. The record has no base qualities; no much larger clone is one base away.

This chain joins TRBV7-9 to TRBJ2-4; matching of 7 bases hints at TRBD2 as the D gene. The receptor was derived from a man between 18 and 29 years old with active or convalescent COVID-19. What was sequenced was peripheral blood. In nucleotide form, the sequence is TGTGCCAGCAGCCCAGGTTTCGGGGAGGGGGACATTCAGTACTTC. Translated, this is CASSPGFGEGDIQYF.